These T cell receptor beta chains were read from a single sample in a study of CD8 T cells in Susac syndrome. In TCRdb, the immunoSEQ multiplex PCR reads were re-called with MiXCR into one record per CDR3 protein. The table lists 250,000 or so distinct CDR3 sequences, just under 95% of them singletons, with less than 0.075% in the top ten. The source material was CD4+ T cells from PBMCs. The receptors derive from a human donor with multiple sclerosis. CDR3s include the opening cysteine and the closing phenylalanine or tryptophan. The order of the fields is V gene, J gene, CDR3 protein.

>TRBV7-8|TRBJ1-1
CASSTPTNTEAFF
>TRBV7-2|TRBJ1-2
CASSYTLPGLQSVGYTF
>TRBV19|TRBJ1-5
CASSMEGRGNQPQHF
>TRBV4-1|TRBJ2-1
CASSQQQGGVDNEQFF
>TRBV6-5|TRBJ1-1
CASSYLGRDTEVFF
>TRBV7-2|TRBJ2-1
CASSISYNEQFF
>TRBV11-1|TRBJ2-1
CASSSTGTIYNEQFF
>TRBV5-6|TRBJ1-5
CASSLTGPGDQPQHF
>TRBV3-1|TRBJ2-6
CASSQTAGDSSGANVLTF
>TRBV3-1|TRBJ2-3
CASSRDDISTDTQYF
>TRBV3-1|TRBJ2-1
CASSQVQGFSYNEQFF
>TRBV6-2/TRBV6-3|TRBJ2-5
CASSYSPETQYF
>TRBV19|TRBJ1-2
CASSLHQGVLDGYTF
>TRBV29-1|TRBJ2-1
CSGGLVGLRGEQFF
>TRBV2|TRBJ2-3
CASSQSTRRTDTQYF
>TRBV20-1|TRBJ2-5
CSARGGVETQYF
>TRBV6-1|TRBJ2-7
CASSLTGGRYEQYF